The entry that follows covers one TCR beta chain sequence. No antigen is known for it. The CDR3 extends over 15 amino acids. In germline, CDR1 is SEHNR, CDR2 FQNEAQ (reference sequence). The J segment lost 6 bases and the V segment lost 3 bases, leaving 8 bases of the junction unmatched. This sample was included in a study of T cells after posttransplantation cyclophosphamide. Whole-study findings and limits: Skin or GI-infiltrating T cells shared few TRB sequences with blood.

Assay: immunoSEQ multiplex PCR; the TCRdb copy retains only in-frame clones and omits some. Of about 31,000 clones in the sample, about 90% are singletons; the top ten hold approximately 0.25%. The naive gate required viable CD3+CD4+ or CD3+CD8+ cells with CCR7+CD45RA+CD45RO-CD95-CD27+CD28+ phenotype. Peripheral blood was collected from the related graft donor on the marrow donation day. The sample consisted of naive CD4+ T cells sorted from PBMCs. V gene TRBV7-9 combines with J gene TRBJ2-7; 10 bases are a match to TRBD1. This clonotype was sampled from a woman in her sixties or seventies in good health, CMV-negative, and a related stem cell transplant donor. CDR3: CASSFLETGGVEQYF. The CDR3 region has the DNA TGTGCCAGCAGCTTTTTAGAGACAGGGGGCGTCGAGCAGTACTTC.